This entry concerns a single T cell receptor beta chain. This sample is drawn from a study of blood T cell repertoires in COVID-19. V gave up 5 bases and J gave up 0 bases; unmatched junction bases: 6. The CDR3 covers 17 residues. CDR1 and CDR2 (germline): SEHNR, FQNEAQ (reference sequence). Under the authors' procedure: Estimation of nucleated cell counts was performed using reference gene primer amplification. Here immunoSEQ multiplex PCR was the method, and the copy in TCRdb shows in-frame clones only, minus some. Clonal size and the V and J genes are those of that table, whereas D and trimming came from the DNA. The sample shows 30,000 to 35,000 clones, 93% of them seen only once.

This sequence was found in a human donor in a cohort sampled during active COVID-19. The rearrangement joins TRBV7-9 to TRBJ2-3, with 12 bases aligning to TRBD2. The sample comprised peripheral blood. CDR3: CASSERGLAGSTDTQYF. DNA for the CDR3: TGTGCCAGCAGCGAGAGGGGACTAGCGGGCAGCACAGATACGCAGTATTTT.